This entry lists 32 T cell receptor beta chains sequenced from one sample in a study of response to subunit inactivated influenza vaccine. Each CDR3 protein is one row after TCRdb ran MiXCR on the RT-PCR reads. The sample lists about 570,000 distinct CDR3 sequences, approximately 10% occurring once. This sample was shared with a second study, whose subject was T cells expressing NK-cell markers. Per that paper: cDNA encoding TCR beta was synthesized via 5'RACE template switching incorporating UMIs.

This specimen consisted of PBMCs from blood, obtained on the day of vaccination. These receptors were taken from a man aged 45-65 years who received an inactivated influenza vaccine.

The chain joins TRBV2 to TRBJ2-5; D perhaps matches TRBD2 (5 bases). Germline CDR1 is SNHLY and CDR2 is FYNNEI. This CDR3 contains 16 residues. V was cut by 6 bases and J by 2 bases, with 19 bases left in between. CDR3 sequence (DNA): TGTGCCAGCAGAAACCCCTTGGGCGGGCAACAAGAGACCCAGTACTTC. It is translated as CASRNPLGGQQETQYF.

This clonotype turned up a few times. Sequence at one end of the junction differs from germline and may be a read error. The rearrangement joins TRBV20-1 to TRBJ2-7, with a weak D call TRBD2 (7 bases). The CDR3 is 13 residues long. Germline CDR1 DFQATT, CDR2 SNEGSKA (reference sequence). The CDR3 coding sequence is TGCAGTGCTATACAGGGCTGGGACTACGAGCGGTACTTC. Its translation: CSAIQGWDYERYF.

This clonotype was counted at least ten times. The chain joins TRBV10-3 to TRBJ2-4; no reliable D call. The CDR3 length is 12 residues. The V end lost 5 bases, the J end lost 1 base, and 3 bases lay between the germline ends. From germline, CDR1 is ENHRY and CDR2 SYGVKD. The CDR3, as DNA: TGTGCCATCAGTCCCGCCAAAAACATTCAGTACTTC. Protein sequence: CAISPAKNIQYF.

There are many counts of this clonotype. Written as DNA, the CDR3 is TGTGCCAGCTCACCACTTGCGGGAGAGGGGACCCAGTACTTC. Protein: CASSPLAGEGTQYF. The gene calls are TRBV18 and TRBJ2-5, with 7 positions matching TRBD2. V lost 1 base, J lost 7 bases, and 6 bases stayed unmatched. CDR1 KGHSH and CDR2 LQKENI come from the germline V gene. This CDR3 is built from 14 residues.

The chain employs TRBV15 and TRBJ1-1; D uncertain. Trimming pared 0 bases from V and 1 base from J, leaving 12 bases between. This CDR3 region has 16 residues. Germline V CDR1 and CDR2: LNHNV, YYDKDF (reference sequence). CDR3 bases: TGTGCCACCAGCAGAGATTTTGCTGGGAGGAACACTGAAGCTTTCTTT. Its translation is CATSRDFAGRNTEAFF.

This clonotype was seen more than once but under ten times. CDR3 sequence reads: CASSVGGVDIQYF. The CDR3 DNA follows: TGCGCCAGCAGCGTCGGGGGGGTTGACATTCAGTACTTC. The chain joins TRBV5-1 to TRBJ2-4; 8 nucleotides line up with TRBD2. This CDR3 spans 13 amino acids. V lost 4 bases, J lost 8 bases, and 5 bases stayed unmatched. Germline V gene sequence: CDR1 SGHRS, CDR2 YFSETQ.

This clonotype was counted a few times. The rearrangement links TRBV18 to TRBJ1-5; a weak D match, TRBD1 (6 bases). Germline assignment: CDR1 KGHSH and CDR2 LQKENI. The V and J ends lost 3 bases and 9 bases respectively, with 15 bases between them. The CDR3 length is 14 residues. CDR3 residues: CASSPGGTGVPQHF. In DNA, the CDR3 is TGTGCCAGCTCACCTGGGGGCACGGGGGTGCCCCAGCATTTT.

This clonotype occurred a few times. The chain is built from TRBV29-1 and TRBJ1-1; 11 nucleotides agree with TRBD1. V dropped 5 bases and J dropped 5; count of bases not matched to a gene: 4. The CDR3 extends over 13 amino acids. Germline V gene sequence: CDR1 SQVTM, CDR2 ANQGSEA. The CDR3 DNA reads TGCAGCGTTTCCGGACAGGGGGCGACTGAAGCTTTCTTT. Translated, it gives CSVSGQGATEAFF.

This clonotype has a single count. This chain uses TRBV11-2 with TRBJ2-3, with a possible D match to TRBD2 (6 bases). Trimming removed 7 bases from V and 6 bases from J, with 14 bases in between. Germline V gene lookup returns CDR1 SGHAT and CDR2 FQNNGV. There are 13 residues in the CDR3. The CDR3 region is CASNPPAGDTQYF. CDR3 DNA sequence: TGTGCCAGCAACCCCCCCGCGGGGGATACGCAGTATTTT.

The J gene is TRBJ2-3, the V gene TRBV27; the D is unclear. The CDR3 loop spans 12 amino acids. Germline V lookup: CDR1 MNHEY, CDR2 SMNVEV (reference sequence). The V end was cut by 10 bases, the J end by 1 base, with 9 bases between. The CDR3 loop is CATGGGTDTQYF. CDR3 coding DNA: TGTGCCACCGGTGGGGGCACAGATACGCAGTATTTT.

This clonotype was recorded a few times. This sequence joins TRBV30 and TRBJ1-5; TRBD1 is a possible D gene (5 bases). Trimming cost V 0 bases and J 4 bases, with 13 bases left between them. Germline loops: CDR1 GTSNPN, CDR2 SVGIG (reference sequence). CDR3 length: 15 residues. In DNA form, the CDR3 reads TGTGCCTGGAGTGTATTCGGGACTTCGAATCAGCCCCAGCATTTT. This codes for CAWSVFGTSNQPQHF.

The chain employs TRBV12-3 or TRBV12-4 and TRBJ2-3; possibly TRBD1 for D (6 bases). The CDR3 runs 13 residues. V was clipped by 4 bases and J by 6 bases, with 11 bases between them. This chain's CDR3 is CASSSRQVDTQYF. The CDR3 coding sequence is TGTGCCAGCAGTTCGAGACAGGTTGATACGCAGTATTTT.

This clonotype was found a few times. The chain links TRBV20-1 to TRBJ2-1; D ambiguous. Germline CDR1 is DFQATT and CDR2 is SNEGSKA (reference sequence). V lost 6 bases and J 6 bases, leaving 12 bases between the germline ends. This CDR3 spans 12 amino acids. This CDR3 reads CSAAQPLNEQFF. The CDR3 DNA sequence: TGCAGTGCCGCCCAGCCTCTCAATGAGCAGTTCTTC.

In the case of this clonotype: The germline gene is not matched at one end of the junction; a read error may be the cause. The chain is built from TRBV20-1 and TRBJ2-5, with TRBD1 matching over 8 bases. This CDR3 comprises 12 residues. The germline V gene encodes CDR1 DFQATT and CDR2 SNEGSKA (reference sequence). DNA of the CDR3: TGCAGTGCTCGAGACAGGGGAGAGACCCAGTACTTC. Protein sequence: CSARDRGETQYF.

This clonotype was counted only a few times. Here the CDR3 reads CASSFRLTGTNSYEQYF. The CDR3 DNA is TGTGCCAGCAGTTTTCGCCTTACCGGGACAAACTCCTACGAGCAGTACTTC. The gene calls are TRBV12-3 or TRBV12-4 and TRBJ2-7; D possibly corresponds to TRBD1 (6 bases). V was pared by 3 bases and J by 0 bases, with 18 bases between. There are 17 residues in the CDR3.

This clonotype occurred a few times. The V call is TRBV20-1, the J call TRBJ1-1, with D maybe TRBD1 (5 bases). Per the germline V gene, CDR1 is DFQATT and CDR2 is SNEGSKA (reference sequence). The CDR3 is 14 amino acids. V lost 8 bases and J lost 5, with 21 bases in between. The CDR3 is CSPEKAGRRTEAFF. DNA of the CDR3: TGCAGTCCGGAAAAAGCGGGGCGACGGACTGAAGCTTTCTTT.

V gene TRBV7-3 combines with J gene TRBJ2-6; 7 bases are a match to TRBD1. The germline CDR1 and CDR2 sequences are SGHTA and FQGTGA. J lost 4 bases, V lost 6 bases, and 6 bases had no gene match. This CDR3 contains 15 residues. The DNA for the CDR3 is TGTGCCAGCAGTCGAACAGGGGTCGGGGCCAACGTCCTGACTTTC. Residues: CASSRTGVGANVLTF.

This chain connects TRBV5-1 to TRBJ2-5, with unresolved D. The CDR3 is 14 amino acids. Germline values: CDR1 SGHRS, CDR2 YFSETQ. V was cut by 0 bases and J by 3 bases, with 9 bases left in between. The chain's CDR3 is CASSLEAAEETQYF. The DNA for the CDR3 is TGCGCCAGCAGCTTGGAGGCAGCCGAAGAGACCCAGTACTTC.

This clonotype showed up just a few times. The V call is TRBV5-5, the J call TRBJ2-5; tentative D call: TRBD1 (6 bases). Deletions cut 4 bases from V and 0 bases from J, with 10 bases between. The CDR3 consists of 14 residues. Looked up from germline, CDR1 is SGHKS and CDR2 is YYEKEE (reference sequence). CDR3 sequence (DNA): TGTGCCAGCAGCAGGACAGCGTACCAAGAGACCCAGTACTTC. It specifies CASSRTAYQETQYF.

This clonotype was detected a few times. CDR3 DNA: TGTGCCAGCAGCTCGTCCGGGACTACGTATTCTAGCACAGATACGCAGTATTTT. Protein: CASSSSGTTYSSTDTQYF. V is TRBV7-8 and J is TRBJ2-3; 7 nucleotides line up with TRBD2. The junction had 13 bases not matched to a gene; V was cut back by 4 bases and J by 0 bases. The V gene's germline CDR1 is SGHVS and CDR2 FQNEAQ. This CDR3 has 18 amino acids.

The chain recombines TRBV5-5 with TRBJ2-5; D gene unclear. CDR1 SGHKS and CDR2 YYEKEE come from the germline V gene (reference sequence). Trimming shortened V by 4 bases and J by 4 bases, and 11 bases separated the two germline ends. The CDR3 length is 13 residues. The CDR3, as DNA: TGTGCCAGCAGCCGGACCCTATTAGAGACCCAGTACTTC. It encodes CASSRTLLETQYF.

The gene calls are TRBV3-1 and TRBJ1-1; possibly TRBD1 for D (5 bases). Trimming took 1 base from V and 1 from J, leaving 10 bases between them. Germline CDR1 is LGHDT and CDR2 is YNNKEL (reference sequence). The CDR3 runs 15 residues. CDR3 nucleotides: TGTGCCAGCAGCCAAGGGGCAGGGAAGAACACTGAAGCTTTCTTT. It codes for CASSQGAGKNTEAFF.

CDR3 sequence: CSPLKREGRGEQFF. Here the CDR3 DNA reads TGCAGTCCATTGAAGAGGGAGGGCCGAGGTGAGCAGTTCTTC. The chain uses TRBV20-1 and TRBJ2-1; 7 bases agree with TRBD2. The germline V gene has CDR1 DFQATT and CDR2 SNEGSKA (reference sequence). CDR3 length: 14 residues. Germline trimming cut 8 bases from V and 9 bases from J; bases unmatched to any gene: 16.

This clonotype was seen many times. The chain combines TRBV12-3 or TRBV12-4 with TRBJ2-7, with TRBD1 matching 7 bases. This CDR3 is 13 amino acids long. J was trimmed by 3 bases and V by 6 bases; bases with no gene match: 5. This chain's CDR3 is CASSPDRVYEQYF. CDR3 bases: TGTGCCAGCAGCCCCGACAGGGTCTACGAGCAGTACTTC.

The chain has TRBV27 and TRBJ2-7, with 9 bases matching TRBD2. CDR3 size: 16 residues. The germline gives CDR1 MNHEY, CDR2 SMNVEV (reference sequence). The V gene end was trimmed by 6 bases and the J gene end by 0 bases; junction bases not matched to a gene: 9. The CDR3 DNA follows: TGTGCCAGCAGCCGAAATAGCGGGAGTGCCTCCTACGAGCAGTACTTC. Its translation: CASSRNSGSASYEQYF.

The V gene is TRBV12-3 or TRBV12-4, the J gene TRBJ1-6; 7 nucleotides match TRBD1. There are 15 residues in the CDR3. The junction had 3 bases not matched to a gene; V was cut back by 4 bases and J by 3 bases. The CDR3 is CASSSRQGYNSPLHF. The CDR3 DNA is TGTGCCAGCAGTTCCCGACAGGGCTATAATTCACCCCTCCACTTT.

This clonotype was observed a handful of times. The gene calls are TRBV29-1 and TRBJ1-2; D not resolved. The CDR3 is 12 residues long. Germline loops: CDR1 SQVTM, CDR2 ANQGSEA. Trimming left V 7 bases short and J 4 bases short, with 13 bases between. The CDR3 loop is CSDTSTVYGYTF. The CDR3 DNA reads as TGCAGCGATACCTCTACGGTCTATGGCTACACCTTC.

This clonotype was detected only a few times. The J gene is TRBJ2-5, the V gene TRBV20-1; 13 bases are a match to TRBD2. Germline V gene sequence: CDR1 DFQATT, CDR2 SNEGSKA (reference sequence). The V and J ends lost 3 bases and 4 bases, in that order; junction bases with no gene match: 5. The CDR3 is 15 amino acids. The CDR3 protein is CSASGTSGIGETQYF. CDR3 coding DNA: TGCAGTGCTAGCGGGACTAGCGGGATAGGAGAGACCCAGTACTTC.

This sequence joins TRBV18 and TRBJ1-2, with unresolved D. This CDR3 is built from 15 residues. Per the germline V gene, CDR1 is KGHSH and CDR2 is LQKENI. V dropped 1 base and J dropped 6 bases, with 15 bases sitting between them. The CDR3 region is CASSPRTAPTDGYTF. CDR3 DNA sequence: TGTGCCAGCTCACCACGGACCGCTCCAACCGATGGCTACACCTTC.

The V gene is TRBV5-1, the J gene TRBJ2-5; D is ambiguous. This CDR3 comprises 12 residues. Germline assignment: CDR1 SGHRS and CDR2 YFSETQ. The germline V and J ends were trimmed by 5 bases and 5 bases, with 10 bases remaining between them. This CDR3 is CASRASIETQYF. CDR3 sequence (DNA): TGCGCCAGCAGGGCCTCGATCGAGACCCAGTACTTC.

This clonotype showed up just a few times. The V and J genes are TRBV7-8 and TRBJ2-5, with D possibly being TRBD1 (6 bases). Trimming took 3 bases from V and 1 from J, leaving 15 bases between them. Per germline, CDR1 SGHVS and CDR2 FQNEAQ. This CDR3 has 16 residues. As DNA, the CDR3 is TGTGCCAGCAGCTTTGGACAGCCAAATAGCCAAGAGACCCAGTACTTC. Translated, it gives CASSFGQPNSQETQYF.

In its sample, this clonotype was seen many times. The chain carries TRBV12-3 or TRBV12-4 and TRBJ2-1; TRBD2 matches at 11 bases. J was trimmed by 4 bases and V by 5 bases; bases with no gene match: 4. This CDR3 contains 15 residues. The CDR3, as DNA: TGTGCCAGCAGTCAGACTAGCGGGGAATACAATGAGCAGTTCTTC. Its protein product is CASSQTSGEYNEQFF.